This entry lists 14 T cell receptor beta chains sequenced from one sample in a study of T-cell reconstitution after alpha-beta-depleted transplantation in children. During its preparation, the TCRbeta library received unique molecular identifiers. Via MiXCR, TCRdb re-called the PCR reads, giving one row per CDR3 protein. The sample yields hundreds of thousands of distinct CDR3 sequences, roughly 15% seen once. The source was PBMCs from the stem cell graft donor, collected from the stem cell graft. The receptors were sampled from a human donor who donated a stem cell graft to a child with acute myeloid leukemia.

With regard to this clonotype: A clone one base away is much larger, so this may be a read error. CDR3 in amino acids: CTATSRREGNTIYF. CDR3 DNA: TGCACTGCCACATCCCGCAGGGAAGGAAACACCATATATTTT. V gene TRBV20-1 combines with J gene TRBJ1-3; tentative D call: TRBD1 (5 bases). From germline, CDR1 is DFQATT and CDR2 SNEGSKA (reference sequence). CDR3 size: 14 residues.

A few counts support this clonotype. The gene calls are TRBV5-5 and TRBJ2-5; D unclear. The CDR3 has 15 amino acids. Germline CDR1 and CDR2: SGHKS and YYEKEE (reference sequence). Trimming removed 1 base at V and 1 base at J, with 11 bases between. As DNA, the CDR3 is TGTGCCAGCAGCTTGCCAGGCAGCCCCCAAGAGACCCAGTACTTC. Protein product: CASSLPGSPQETQYF.

V is TRBV4-3 and J is TRBJ1-1, with unresolved D. The CDR3 consists of 13 residues. CDR1 LGHNA and CDR2 YSLEER come from the germline V gene. The V end was cut by 2 bases, the J end by 1 base, with 5 bases between. CDR3 amino acids: CASSQYQNTEAFF. The DNA for the CDR3 is TGCGCCAGCAGCCAATATCAGAACACTGAAGCTTTCTTT.

This clonotype occurred once. V and J are TRBV7-8 and TRBJ1-5, with D maybe TRBD1 (6 bases). The CDR3 is 14 amino acids. Germline V gives CDR1 SGHVS, CDR2 FQNEAQ. The germline V and J ends were trimmed by 3 bases and 5 bases, with 11 bases remaining between them. The CDR3 is CASSFTGTYQPQHF. As DNA, the CDR3 is TGTGCCAGCAGCTTTACAGGGACTTATCAGCCCCAGCATTTT.

This clonotype occurred a few times. The gene calls are TRBV27 and TRBJ2-2, with D tentatively TRBD2 (5 bases). The CDR3 contains 18 residues. Trimming left V 2 bases short and J 4 bases short, with 20 bases between. Germline values: CDR1 MNHEY, CDR2 SMNVEV (reference sequence). CDR3 sequence (DNA): TGTGCCAGCAGTTTAGGAGGCGGTCGGATGGCTGGCACCGGGGAGCTGTTTTTT. This translates into CASSLGGGRMAGTGELFF.

This clonotype was seen at least ten times. This chain connects TRBV29-1 to TRBJ2-7; the D is unclear. This CDR3 region has 13 residues. V dropped 5 bases and J dropped 0 bases, with 11 bases sitting between them. CDR1 SQVTM and CDR2 ANQGSEA come from the germline V gene. The CDR3, as DNA: TGCAGCGTTAATGGCGGCAGCTCCTACGAGCAGTACTTC. Its translation: CSVNGGSSYEQYF.

The gene calls are TRBV20-1 and TRBJ1-1; 7 positions match TRBD1. The germline V gene encodes CDR1 DFQATT and CDR2 SNEGSKA (reference sequence). The CDR3 loop spans 13 amino acids. The CDR3: CSVPQGRNTEAFF. The CDR3 nucleotides read TGCAGCGTCCCACAGGGGAGGAACACTGAAGCTTTCTTT.

This clonotype showed up just a few times. This chain connects TRBV12-3 or TRBV12-4 to TRBJ2-5, with TRBD1 as a possible D gene (6 bases). This CDR3 has 14 amino acids. V shed 2 bases and J shed 7 bases, with 14 bases lying between them. The CDR3 spells CASSLWDTEGTQYF. CDR3 DNA sequence: TGTGCCAGCAGTTTATGGGACACCGAAGGGACCCAGTACTTC.

This clonotype was counted ten times or more. The chain joins TRBV13 to TRBJ2-7; 11 nucleotides line up with TRBD1. Germline V lookup: CDR1 PRHDT, CDR2 FYEKMQ (reference sequence). V lost 6 bases, J lost 9 bases, and 4 bases stayed unmatched. This CDR3 has 12 amino acids. CDR3 in DNA: TGTGCCAGCAGTTGGACAGGGGGCGTGCAGTACGTC. Its translation is CASSWTGGVQYV.

This clonotype showed up just a few times. This chain joins TRBV7-9 and TRBJ2-1; D might be TRBD1 or TRBD2, each matching 5 bases. The CDR3 is 15 amino acids. Germline CDR1 and CDR2: SEHNR and FQNEAQ (reference sequence). V gave up 0 bases and J gave up 9 bases, with 15 bases separating them. The CDR3 DNA is TGTGCCAGCAGCTTAGCGCTAGACGGGACCGGTGAGCAGTTCTTC. Its translation: CASSLALDGTGEQFF.

The genes are TRBV12-3 or TRBV12-4 and TRBJ1-2; TRBD1 might be the D (5 bases). This CDR3 is 15 amino acids long. Trimming took off 8 bases at V and 8 bases at J, with 24 bases between the two ends. Here the CDR3 reads CASGGGPGSQWGYTF. The CDR3 DNA reads as TGTGCCAGCGGGGGGGGACCGGGGTCCCAGTGGGGCTACACCTTC.

This clonotype was observed a handful of times. This chain connects TRBV11-1 to TRBJ2-6; 7 bases agree with TRBD1. V dropped 5 bases and J dropped 0; count of bases not matched to a gene: 13. The CDR3 totals 19 residues. Germline V gene lookup returns CDR1 SGHAT and CDR2 FQDESV (reference sequence). CDR3: CASSPQGTAKHSGANVLTF. CDR3 DNA sequence: TGTGCCAGCAGCCCCCAAGGGACAGCCAAACACTCTGGGGCCAACGTCCTGACTTTC.

This clonotype was recorded at least ten times. The chain recombines TRBV24-1 with TRBJ2-1; 7 bases map to TRBD1. The ends lost 4 bases at V and 1 base at J; junction bases unmatched: 9. This CDR3 has 17 residues. Per germline, CDR1 KGHDR and CDR2 SFDVKD. The CDR3 here is CATSEAPGQRSYNEQFF. The CDR3 bases are TGTGCCACCAGTGAGGCTCCGGGACAGAGGTCCTACAATGAGCAGTTCTTC.

Points on this clonotype: A read error may be the cause here, since a much bigger clone is one base away. This rearrangement joins TRBV7-7 to TRBJ2-1; D not certain. Looked up from germline, CDR1 is SSHAT and CDR2 is FNYEAQ (reference sequence). This CDR3 region has 13 residues. CDR3 coding DNA: TGTGCCAGCAGCTTATCCGCGTCCAATGAGCCGTTCTTC. It translates to CASSLSASNEPFF.